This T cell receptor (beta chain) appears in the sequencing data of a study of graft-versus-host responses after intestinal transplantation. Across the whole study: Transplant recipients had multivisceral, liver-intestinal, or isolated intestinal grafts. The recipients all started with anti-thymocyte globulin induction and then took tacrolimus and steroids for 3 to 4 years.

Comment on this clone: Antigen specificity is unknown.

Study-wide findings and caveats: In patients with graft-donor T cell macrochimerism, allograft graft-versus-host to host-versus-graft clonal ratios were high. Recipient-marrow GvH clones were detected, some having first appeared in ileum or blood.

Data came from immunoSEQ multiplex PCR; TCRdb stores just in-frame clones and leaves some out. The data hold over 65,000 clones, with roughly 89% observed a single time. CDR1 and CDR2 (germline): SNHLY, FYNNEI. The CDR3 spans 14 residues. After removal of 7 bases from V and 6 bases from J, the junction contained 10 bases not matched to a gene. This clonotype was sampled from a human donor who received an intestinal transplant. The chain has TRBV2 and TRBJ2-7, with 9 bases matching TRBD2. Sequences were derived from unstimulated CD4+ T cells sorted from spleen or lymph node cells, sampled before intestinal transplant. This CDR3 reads CASTPPSGVGEQYF. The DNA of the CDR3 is TGTGCCAGCACCCCCCCTAGCGGGGTAGGCGAGCAGTACTTC. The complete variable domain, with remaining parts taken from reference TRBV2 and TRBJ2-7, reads EPEVTQTPSHQVTQMGQEVILRCVPISNHLYFYWYRQILGQKVEFLVSFYNNEISEKSEIFDDQFSVERPDGSNFTLKIRSTKLEDSAMYFCASTPPSGVGEQYFGPGTRLTVT.